The 12 T cell receptor beta chains below all came from one sample that was sequenced in a study of blood T cell repertoires in COVID-19. Assay: immunoSEQ multiplex PCR; the TCRdb copy retains only in-frame clones and omits some. The sample consists of approximately 350,000 clones, over 70% of them appearing once. The sample comprised peripheral blood. The source of these receptors is a woman between 50 and 59 years old with COVID-19, enrolled during active disease.

The chain employs TRBV13 and TRBJ2-5, with D perhaps matching TRBD1 (6 bases). The CDR3 is 13 residues long. Germline CDR1 and CDR2: PRHDT and FYEKMQ (reference sequence). Trimming took off 5 bases at V and 5 bases at J, with 12 bases between the two ends. This CDR3 is CASSRGQRETQYF. The DNA for the CDR3 is TGTGCCAGCAGCCGAGGACAGCGGGAGACCCAGTACTTC.

This rearrangement joins TRBV4-1 to TRBJ1-1; 7 nucleotides line up with TRBD1. The V gene's germline CDR1 is MGHRA and CDR2 YSYEKL. The CDR3 spans 14 residues. Trimming cost V 1 base and J 10 bases; bases outside gene matches: 9. In DNA, the CDR3 is TGCGCCAGCAGCCAAGCCGGCCCCCCAGGGGGAGCTTTCTTT. Its translation is CASSQAGPPGGAFF.

The chain combines TRBV29-1 with TRBJ1-1; D gene unclear. The V gene lost 2 bases and the J gene lost 10 bases, with 11 bases spanning the gap. CDR1 and CDR2 (germline): SQVTM, ANQGSEA. The CDR3 consists of 11 residues. The CDR3 nucleotides are TGCAGCGTTGAACGCCACGAGGCAGCTTTCTTT. It encodes CSVERHEAAFF.

V is TRBV29-1 and J is TRBJ2-3, with TRBD1 as a possible D gene (6 bases). The CDR3 contains 13 residues. Germline V CDR1 and CDR2: SQVTM, ANQGSEA. V lost 3 bases to trimming and J lost 2 bases, with 9 bases between them. CDR3 bases: TGCAGCGTTGATGGGACATACACAGATACGCAGTATTTT. As protein: CSVDGTYTDTQYF.

V usage is TRBV3-1 (or the pseudogene TRBV3-2) and J usage is TRBJ1-5; tentative D call: TRBD1 (5 bases). V shed 1 base and J shed 4 bases, with 8 bases lying between them. Germline CDR1 is LGHDT and CDR2 is YNNKEL (reference sequence). The CDR3 contains 14 residues. Here the CDR3 DNA reads TGTGCCAGCAGCCAAGGTGGGGGGAATCAGCCCCAGCATTTT. Translation: CASSQGGGNQPQHF.

This chain connects TRBV19 to TRBJ2-1; D may be TRBD2 (6 bases). The germline V gene has CDR1 LNHDA and CDR2 SQIVND (reference sequence). V was trimmed by 7 bases and J by 6 bases, leaving 10 bases between them. This CDR3 has 12 residues. This CDR3 is CASTERVNEQFF. CDR3 nucleotides: TGTGCCAGTACCGAGCGGGTCAATGAGCAGTTCTTC.

This chain uses TRBV29-1 with TRBJ1-4; 10 positions agree with TRBD1. The CDR3 runs to 14 residues. V was clipped by 6 bases and J by 8 bases; unmatched bases: 9. Germline values: CDR1 SQVTM, CDR2 ANQGSEA. CDR3 amino acids: CSVERQGAREKLFF. The CDR3 coding sequence is TGCAGCGTCGAACGACAGGGGGCAAGAGAAAAACTGTTTTTT.

The genes are TRBV12-5 and TRBJ1-3; TRBD1 aligns across 7 bases. This CDR3 region has 16 residues. The germline V gene encodes CDR1 LGHNT and CDR2 FRNRAP. Unmatched junction bases numbered 2, after V lost 0 bases and J lost 0 bases. The CDR3 sequence: CASGLVTGVSGNTIYF. The DNA of the CDR3 is TGTGCTAGTGGTTTGGTCACAGGGGTCTCTGGAAACACCATATATTTT.

The genes are TRBV9 and TRBJ2-3; 9 nucleotides line up with TRBD2. The CDR3 length is 14 residues. CDR1 is SGDLS and CDR2 is YYNGEE in the germline V gene. V shed 3 bases, J shed 4 bases, and the junction held 3 bases outside the gene matches. Here the CDR3 reads CASSAGLAADTQYF. In nucleotides, the CDR3 is TGTGCCAGCAGCGCGGGACTAGCCGCAGATACGCAGTATTTT.

This sequence joins TRBV10-3 and TRBJ1-1, with 9 bases aligning to TRBD1. V lost 0 bases, J lost 1 base, and 6 bases stayed unmatched. Germline V gene sequence: CDR1 ENHRY, CDR2 SYGVKD. The CDR3 is 17 amino acids. CDR3: CAISESVPGQGNTEAFF. The DNA for the CDR3 is TGTGCCATCAGTGAGTCGGTACCGGGACAGGGGAACACTGAAGCTTTCTTT.

The J gene is TRBJ2-1, the V gene TRBV4-1, with D possibly being TRBD1 (5 bases). V lost 1 base to trimming and J lost 10 bases, with 17 bases between them. The CDR3 runs to 15 residues. Germline-derived CDR1 and CDR2 are MGHRA and YSYEKL. CDR3 in amino acids: CASSQGQRGAGEQFF. The DNA of the CDR3 is TGCGCCAGCAGCCAAGGCCAGCGTGGGGCAGGAGAGCAGTTCTTC.

This clone was recorded once. The chain uses TRBV29-1 and TRBJ1-2; weak D call: TRBD1 (5 bases). Trimming removed 2 bases at V and 9 bases at J, with 10 bases between. This CDR3 region has 11 residues. CDR1 and CDR2 (germline): SQVTM, ANQGSEA. The CDR3 coding sequence is TGCAGCGTTGAATGGGCAGGGAGCTACACCTTC. This gives the protein CSVEWAGSYTF.